The present TCR beta chain was sequenced within a study of graft-versus-host responses after intestinal transplantation. Across the whole study: Each of the recipients got a multivisceral, liver-intestinal, or isolated intestinal transplant. Whole-study findings and limits: Maximum circulating GvH clone levels tracked with early post-transplant HvG decreases. Researchers found GvH clones in recipient marrow, and some showed up first in ileum or blood. Some patients had graft-donor T cell macrochimerism. In their allografts, the ratios of graft-versus-host to host-versus-graft T cell clones were high.

Clones were sequenced by immunoSEQ multiplex PCR, and TCRdb holds only the in-frame ones, with some missing. The repertoire has under 20,000 clones, 86% of them found once; the top ten carry roughly 10%. CDR1 and CDR2 from the germline V gene are LGHNA and YNFKEQ. The CDR3 is 15 residues long. V lost 2 bases and J 4 bases, leaving 12 bases between the germline ends. With regard to this clone: The target antigen is unknown.

This clonotype was obtained from a human patient who received an intestinal transplant, so some T cells may come from the graft donor. The source was PBMCs, collected just over 230 days after intestinal transplant. The chain joins TRBV4-2 to TRBJ2-1; no definite D call. The CDR3 nucleotides read TGTGCCAGCAGCCAATTTTCGAAGTATTACAATGAGCAGTTCTTC. Its protein product is CASSQFSKYYNEQFF.